This entry is about one TCR beta chain. The entry originates in a study of shared T cell receptors in the human thymus. CDR1 is MRHNA, CDR2 SNTAGT, per germline. The CDR3 consists of 16 residues. The V end lost 0 bases, the J end lost 4 bases, and 13 bases lay between the germline ends. Assay: immunoSEQ multiplex PCR; the TCRdb copy retains only in-frame clones and omits some. Of hundreds of thousands of clones listed, around 95% are singletons. This receptor was obtained from a human donor. This chain links TRBV6-4 with TRBJ2-1; a possible D gene is TRBD2 (6 bases). The sequencing input was thymocytes. CDR3 nucleotide sequence: TGTGCCAGCAGTGACTCTGCGGGGACCAAATACAATGAGCAGTTCTTC. Its translation: CASSDSAGTKYNEQFF.